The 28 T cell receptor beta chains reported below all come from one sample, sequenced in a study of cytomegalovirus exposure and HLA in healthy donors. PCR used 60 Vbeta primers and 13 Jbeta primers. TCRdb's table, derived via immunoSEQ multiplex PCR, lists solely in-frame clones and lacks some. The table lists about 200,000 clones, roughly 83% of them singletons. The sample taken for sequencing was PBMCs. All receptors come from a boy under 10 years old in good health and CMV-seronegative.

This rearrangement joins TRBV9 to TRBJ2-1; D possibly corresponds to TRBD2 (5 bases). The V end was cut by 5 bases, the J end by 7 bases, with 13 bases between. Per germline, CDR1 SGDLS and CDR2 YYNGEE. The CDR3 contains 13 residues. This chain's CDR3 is CASRQLASNEQFF. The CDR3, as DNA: TGTGCCAGCAGACAGTTAGCGTCGAATGAGCAGTTCTTC.

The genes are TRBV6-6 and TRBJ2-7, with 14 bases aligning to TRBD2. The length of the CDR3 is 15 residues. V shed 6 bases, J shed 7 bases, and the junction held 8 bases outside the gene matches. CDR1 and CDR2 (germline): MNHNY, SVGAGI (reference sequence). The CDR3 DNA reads TGTGCCAGCAGCGCCAGACTAGCGGGAGGGCCGGAGCAGTACTTC. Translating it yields CASSARLAGGPEQYF.

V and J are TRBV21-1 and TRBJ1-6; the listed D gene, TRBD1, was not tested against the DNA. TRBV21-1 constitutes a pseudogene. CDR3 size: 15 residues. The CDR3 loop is CASSKRGTGGLPLHF. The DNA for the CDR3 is TGTGCCAGCAGCAAAAGGGGGACAGGGGGCTTACCCCTCCACTTT.

The CDR3: CASSLGSRGSGRTDTQYF. The DNA for the CDR3 is TGTGCCAGCAGCTTAGGGAGCCGCGGCAGCGGGAGGACAGATACGCAGTATTTT. The rearrangement uses TRBV11-1 and TRBJ2-3; 9 bases fit TRBD2. The CDR3 is 18 amino acids. CDR1 and CDR2 (germline): SGHAT, FQDESV (reference sequence). J lost 3 bases, V lost 1 base, and 11 bases had no gene match. The whole variable domain, filled in from reference TRBV11-1 and TRBJ2-3, reads EAEVAQSPRYKITEKSQAVAFWCDPISGHATLYWYRQILGQGPELLVQFQDESVVDDSQLPKDRFSAERLKGVDSTLKIQPAELGDSAMYLCASSLGSRGSGRTDTQYFGPGTRLTVL.

As DNA, the CDR3 is TGTGCCAGCACCACAGACAGGGTGGGCGAGCAGTTCTTC. Translating gives CASTTDRVGEQFF. This rearrangement joins TRBV2 to TRBJ2-1, with 7 bases matching TRBD1. The CDR3 extends over 13 amino acids. The ends lost 7 bases at V and 10 bases at J; junction bases unmatched: 10. Per germline, CDR1 SNHLY and CDR2 FYNNEI.

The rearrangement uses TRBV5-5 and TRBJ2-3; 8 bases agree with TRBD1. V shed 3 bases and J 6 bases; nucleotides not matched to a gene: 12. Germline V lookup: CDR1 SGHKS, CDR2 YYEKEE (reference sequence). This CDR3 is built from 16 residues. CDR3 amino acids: CASSSRDRLFEDTQYF. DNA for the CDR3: TGTGCCAGCAGCTCAAGGGACAGGCTTTTCGAGGATACGCAGTATTTT.

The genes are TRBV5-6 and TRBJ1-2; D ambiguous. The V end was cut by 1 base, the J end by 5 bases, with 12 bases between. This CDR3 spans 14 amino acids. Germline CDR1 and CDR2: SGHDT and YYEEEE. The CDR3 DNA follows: TGTGCCAGCAGCTTGTTCCGCGGGGATTATGGCTACACCTTC. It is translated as CASSLFRGDYGYTF.

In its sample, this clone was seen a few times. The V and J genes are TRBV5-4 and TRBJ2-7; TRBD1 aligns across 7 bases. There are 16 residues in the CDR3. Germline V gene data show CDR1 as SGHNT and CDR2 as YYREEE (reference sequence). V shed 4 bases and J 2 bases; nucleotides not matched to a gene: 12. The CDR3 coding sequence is TGTGCCAGCAGCATCAGGGGGATGGGGAGCCCCTACGAGCAGTACTTC. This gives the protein CASSIRGMGSPYEQYF.

DNA for the CDR3: TGTGCCAGCAGCCAGCGACAGGGTTCCGCAGATACGCAGTATTTT. As protein: CASSQRQGSADTQYF. V and J are TRBV5-6 and TRBJ2-3; 7 bases match TRBD1. Germline lookup yields CDR1 SGHDT and CDR2 YYEEEE. The CDR3 is made up of 15 amino acids. Trimming at V came to 4 bases and at J to 4 bases, leaving 9 bases not matched to a gene.

DNA for the CDR3: TGTGCCAGCAGCTTAGAAGGACAGGCTTATGGCTACACCTTC. Translation gives CASSLEGQAYGYTF. The V and J genes are TRBV7-8 and TRBJ1-2, with 7 bases that match TRBD1. The V gene's germline CDR1 is SGHVS and CDR2 FQNEAQ. Trimming at V came to 1 base and at J to 5 bases, leaving 4 bases not matched to a gene. The CDR3 covers 14 residues.

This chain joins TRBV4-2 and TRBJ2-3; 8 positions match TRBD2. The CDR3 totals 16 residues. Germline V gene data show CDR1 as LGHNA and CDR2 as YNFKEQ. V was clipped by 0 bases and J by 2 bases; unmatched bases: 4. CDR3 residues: CASSQDSGGDTDTQYF. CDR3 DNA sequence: TGTGCCAGCAGCCAAGATTCCGGGGGGGACACAGATACGCAGTATTTT.

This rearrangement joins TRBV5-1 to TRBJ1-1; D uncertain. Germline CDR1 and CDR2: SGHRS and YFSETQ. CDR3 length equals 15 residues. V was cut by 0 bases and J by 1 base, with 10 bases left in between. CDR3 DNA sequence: TGCGCCAGCAGCTTGGCGGGAAGCTGGAACACTGAAGCTTTCTTT. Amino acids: CASSLAGSWNTEAFF.

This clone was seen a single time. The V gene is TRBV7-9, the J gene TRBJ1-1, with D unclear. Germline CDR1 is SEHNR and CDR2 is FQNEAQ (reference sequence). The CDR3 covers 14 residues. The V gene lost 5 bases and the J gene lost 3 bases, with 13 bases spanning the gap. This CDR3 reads CASSQNSRHTEAFF. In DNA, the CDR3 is TGTGCCAGCAGCCAAAACTCGAGGCACACTGAAGCTTTCTTT. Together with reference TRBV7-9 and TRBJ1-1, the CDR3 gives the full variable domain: DTGVSQNPRHKITKRGQNVTFRCDPISEHNRLYWYRQTLGQGPEFLTYFQNEAQLEKSRLLSDRFSAERPKGSFSTLEIQRTEQGDSAMYLCASSQNSRHTEAFFGQGTRLTVV.

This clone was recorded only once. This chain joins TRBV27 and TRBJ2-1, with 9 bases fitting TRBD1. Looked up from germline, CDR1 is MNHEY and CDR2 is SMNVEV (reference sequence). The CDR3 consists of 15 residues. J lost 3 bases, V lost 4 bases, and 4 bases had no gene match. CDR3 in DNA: TGTGCCAGCAGTTCCCCGGGACAGGGCTACAATGAGCAGTTCTTC. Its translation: CASSSPGQGYNEQFF.

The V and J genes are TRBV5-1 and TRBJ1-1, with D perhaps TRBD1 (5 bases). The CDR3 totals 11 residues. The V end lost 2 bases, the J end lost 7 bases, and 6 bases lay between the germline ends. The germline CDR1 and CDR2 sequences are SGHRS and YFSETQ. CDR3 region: CASSLDSEAFF. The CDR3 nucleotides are TGCGCCAGCAGCTTAGACAGTGAAGCTTTCTTT.

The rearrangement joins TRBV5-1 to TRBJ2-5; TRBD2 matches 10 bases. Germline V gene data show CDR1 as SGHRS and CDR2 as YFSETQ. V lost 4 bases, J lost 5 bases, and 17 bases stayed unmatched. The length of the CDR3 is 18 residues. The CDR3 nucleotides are TGCGCCAGCAGCCCATGGACTAGCGGTCTGGGGTCATTCGAGACCCAGTACTTC. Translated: CASSPWTSGLGSFETQYF. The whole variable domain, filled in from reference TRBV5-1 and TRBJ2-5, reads KAGVTQTPRYLIKTRGQQVTLSCSPISGHRSVSWYQQTPGQGLQFLFEYFSETQRNKGNFPGRFSGRQFSNSRSEMNVSTLELGDSALYLCASSPWTSGLGSFETQYFGPGTRLLVL.

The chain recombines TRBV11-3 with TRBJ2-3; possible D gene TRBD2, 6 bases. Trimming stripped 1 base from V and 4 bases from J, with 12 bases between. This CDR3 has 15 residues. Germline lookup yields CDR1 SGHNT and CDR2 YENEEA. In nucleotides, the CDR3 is TGTGCCAGCAGCTTAGGGAGGGCCATGGCAGATACGCAGTATTTT. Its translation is CASSLGRAMADTQYF.

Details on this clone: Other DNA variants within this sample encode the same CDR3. The CDR3 is CASSIGNQPQHF. CDR3 DNA: TGTGCCAGTAGTATCGGGAATCAGCCCCAGCATTTT. The chain employs TRBV19 and TRBJ1-5; the D is unclear. Germline CDR1 is LNHDA and CDR2 is SQIVND (reference sequence). Trimming left V 3 bases short and J 4 bases short, with 4 bases between. This CDR3 is built from 12 residues.

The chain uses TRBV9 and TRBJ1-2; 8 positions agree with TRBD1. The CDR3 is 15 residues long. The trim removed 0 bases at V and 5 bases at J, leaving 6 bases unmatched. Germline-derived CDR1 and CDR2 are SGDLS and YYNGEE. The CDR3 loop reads CASSVDDRGRYGYTF. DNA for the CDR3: TGTGCCAGCAGCGTAGATGACAGGGGACGGTATGGCTACACCTTC.

Here the CDR3 DNA reads TGCGCCAGCAGCCAAGGATTCAGGGGACAGGCGAACCTCCACTTT. Translating it yields CASSQGFRGQANLHF. This sequence joins TRBV4-1 and TRBJ1-6, with 8 bases lining up with TRBD1. The V segment lost 1 base and the J segment 15 bases; nucleotides outside the gene matches: 11. CDR3 size: 15 residues. Germline V gives CDR1 MGHRA, CDR2 YSYEKL.

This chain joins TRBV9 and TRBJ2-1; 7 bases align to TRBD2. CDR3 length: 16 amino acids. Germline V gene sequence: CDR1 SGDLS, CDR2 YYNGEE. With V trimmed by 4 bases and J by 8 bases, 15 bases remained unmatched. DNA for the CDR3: TGTGCCAGCAGCCCAGAGACTACCCAAGCGGGGCATGAGCAGTTCTTC. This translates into CASSPETTQAGHEQFF.

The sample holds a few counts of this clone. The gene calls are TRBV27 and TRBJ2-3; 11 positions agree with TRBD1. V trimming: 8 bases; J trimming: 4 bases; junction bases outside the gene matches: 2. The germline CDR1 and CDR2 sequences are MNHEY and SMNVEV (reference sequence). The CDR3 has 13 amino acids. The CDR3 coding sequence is TGTGCCAGCGGGACAGGGGGGGCAGATACGCAGTATTTT. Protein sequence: CASGTGGADTQYF.

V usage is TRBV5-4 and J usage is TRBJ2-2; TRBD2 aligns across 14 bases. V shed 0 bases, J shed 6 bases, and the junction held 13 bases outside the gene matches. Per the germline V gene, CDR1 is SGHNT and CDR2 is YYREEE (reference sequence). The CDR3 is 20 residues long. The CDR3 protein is CASSLANPGLAGEMAGELFF. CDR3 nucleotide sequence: TGTGCCAGCAGCTTGGCCAATCCGGGACTAGCGGGAGAAATGGCCGGGGAGCTGTTTTTT.

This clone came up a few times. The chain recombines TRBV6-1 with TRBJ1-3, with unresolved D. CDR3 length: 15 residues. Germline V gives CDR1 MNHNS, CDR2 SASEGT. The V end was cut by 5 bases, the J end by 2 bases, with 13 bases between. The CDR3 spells CASSTPRGAGNTIYF. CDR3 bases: TGTGCCAGCAGTACCCCGAGAGGCGCTGGAAACACCATATATTTT.

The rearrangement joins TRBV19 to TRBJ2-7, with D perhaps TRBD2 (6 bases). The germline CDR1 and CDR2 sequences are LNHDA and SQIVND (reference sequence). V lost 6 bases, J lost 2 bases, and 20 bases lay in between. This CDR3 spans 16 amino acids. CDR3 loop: CASSPAVSGGPYEQYF. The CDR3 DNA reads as TGTGCCAGTAGCCCTGCCGTTAGCGGTGGGCCCTACGAGCAGTACTTC.

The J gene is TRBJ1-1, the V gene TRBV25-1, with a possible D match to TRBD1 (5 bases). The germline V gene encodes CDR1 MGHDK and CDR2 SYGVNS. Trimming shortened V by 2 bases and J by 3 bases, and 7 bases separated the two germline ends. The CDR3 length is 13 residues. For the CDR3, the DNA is TGTGCCAGCAGTGAAAAGGGGCACACTGAAGCTTTCTTT. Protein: CASSEKGHTEAFF.

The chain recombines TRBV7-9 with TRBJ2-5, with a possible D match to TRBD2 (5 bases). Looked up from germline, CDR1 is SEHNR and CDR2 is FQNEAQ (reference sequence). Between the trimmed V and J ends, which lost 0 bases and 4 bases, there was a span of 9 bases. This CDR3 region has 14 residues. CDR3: CASSLAGAGETQYF. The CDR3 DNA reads TGTGCCAGCAGCTTAGCTGGTGCGGGAGAGACCCAGTACTTC.

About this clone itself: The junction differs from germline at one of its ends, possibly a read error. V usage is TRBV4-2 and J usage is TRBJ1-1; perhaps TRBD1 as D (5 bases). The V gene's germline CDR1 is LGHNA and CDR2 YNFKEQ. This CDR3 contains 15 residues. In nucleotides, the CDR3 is TGTGCCAGCAGCAAGGAGGGACGGCAGAACACTGAGGCTTTCTTT. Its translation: CASSKEGRQNTEAFF.